This T cell receptor (beta chain) was sequenced in a study of T cell repertoires in cytomegalovirus infection (dated 2019 in TCRdb). Some background on the complete study: The peptide stimulations were aimed at well-studied HLA-B-restricted epitopes as well as recently identified HLA-C-restricted CMV epitopes, whose presentation resists viral immunomodulation. Donor HLA type was relevant to the analysis, as public TCR beta signatures indicated carriage of CMV infection together with the matching HLA type. General conclusions and limits of the study: In both this cohort and an independent cohort of some 380 donors, the cumulative frequency of public TCR beta family members distinguished carriers of CMV infection plus the relevant HLA type. The ex vivo response was dominated by HLA-C-restricted CMV-specific TCR beta clonotypes, which also provided the single most frequent clonotype in two of eight donors.

A word on this clonotype: It has no known antigen specificity. No much larger clone exists at a distance of one base, and base qualities are not known.

Instrument on record: Illumina HiSeq 1500. The raw public reads went through TCRdb reprocessing: fastp at Q25, MiXCR clone calling, in-frame beta chains kept. CDR3 protein duplicates are merged, each entry listing the most common genes and DNA. For this sample the table gives about 500,000 distinct CDR3 sequences, of which roughly a third were detected only once. Of the sample, about 17% is held by the ten largest clones. The V end gives up 7 bases and the J end 9 bases, leaving 11 bases in the junction not matched to a gene. Measured from the cysteine to the phenylalanine, the CDR3 is 14 residues long. Only the CDR3 part of the read is kept: 42 bases, read in frame from the first base. The meaning of the sample's treatment or condition label: in vitro stimulation with specific CMV peptide epitopes to enrich CMV-specific T cells.

Sequenced material: cultured PBMCs, taken from culture after CMV antigen stimulation. The receptor was isolated from a human donor in good health (CMV status not recorded). Some clones in this sample may be carry-over from other donors' samples. The chain couples TRBV12-3 or TRBV12-4 to TRBJ2-1, with 8 central nucleotides matching TRBD2. The base sequence is TGTGCCAGCAATAGAGCGGGAGTGACGGTTGAGCAGTTCTTC. It specifies CASNRAGVTVEQFF.